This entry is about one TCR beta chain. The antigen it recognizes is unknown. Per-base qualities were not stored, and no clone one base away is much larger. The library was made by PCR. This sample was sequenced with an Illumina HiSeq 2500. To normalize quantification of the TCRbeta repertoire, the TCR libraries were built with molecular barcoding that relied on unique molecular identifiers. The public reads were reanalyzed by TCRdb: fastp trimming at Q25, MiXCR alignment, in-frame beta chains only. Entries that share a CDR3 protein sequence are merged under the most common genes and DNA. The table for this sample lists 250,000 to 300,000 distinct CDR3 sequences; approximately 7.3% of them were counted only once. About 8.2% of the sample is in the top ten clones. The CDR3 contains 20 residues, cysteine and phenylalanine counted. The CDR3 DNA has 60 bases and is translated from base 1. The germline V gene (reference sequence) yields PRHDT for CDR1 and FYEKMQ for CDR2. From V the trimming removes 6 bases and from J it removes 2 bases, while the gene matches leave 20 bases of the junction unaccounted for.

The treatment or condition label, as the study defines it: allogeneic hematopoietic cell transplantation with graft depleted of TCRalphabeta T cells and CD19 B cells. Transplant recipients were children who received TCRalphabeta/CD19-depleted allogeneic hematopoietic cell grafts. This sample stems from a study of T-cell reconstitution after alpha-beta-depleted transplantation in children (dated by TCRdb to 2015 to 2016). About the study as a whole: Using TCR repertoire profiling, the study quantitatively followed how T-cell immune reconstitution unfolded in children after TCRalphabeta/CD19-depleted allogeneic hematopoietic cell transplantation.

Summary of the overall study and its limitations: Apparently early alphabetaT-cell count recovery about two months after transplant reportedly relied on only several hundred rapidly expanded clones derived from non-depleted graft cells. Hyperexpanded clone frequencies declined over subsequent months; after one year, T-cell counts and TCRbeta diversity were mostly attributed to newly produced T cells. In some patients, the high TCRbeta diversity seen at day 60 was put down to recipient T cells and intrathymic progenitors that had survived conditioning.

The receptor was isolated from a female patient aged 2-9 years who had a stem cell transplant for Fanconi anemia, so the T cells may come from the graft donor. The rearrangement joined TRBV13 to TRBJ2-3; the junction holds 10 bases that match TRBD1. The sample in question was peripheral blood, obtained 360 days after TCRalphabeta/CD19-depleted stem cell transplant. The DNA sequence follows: TGTGCCAGCAGTTCCCCTTCGGGACAGGGGTCCCCCCTTTCCACAGATACGCAGTATTTT. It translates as CASSSPSGQGSPLSTDTQYF.